This TCR beta chain was captured in a study of OX40 agonist ivuxolimab in advanced cancers. Study-level results: A proportion of nonresponders additionally exhibited low normalized T-cell clonal expansion. Expanded peripheral T cell antigen specificity was not determined. Expanded clones tended on average to be more numerous among CD8+ T cells than CD4+.

Some clones are missing from TCRdb's copy, which holds only in-frame ones; the method was immunoSEQ multiplex PCR. The sample lists some 64,000 clones, 70% to 90% seen once, with 0.3% to 0.35% in the top ten. The germline V gene has CDR1 GTSNPN and CDR2 SVGIG (reference sequence). The ends lost 4 bases at V and 13 bases at J; junction bases unmatched: 17. The CDR3 runs to 14 residues. As for this clone: Its antigen is not known.

The receptor was derived from an adult with an advanced solid tumor such as melanoma, head and neck, liver or kidney cancer. V and J are TRBV30 and TRBJ1-2; 8 bases fit TRBD1. Specimen: CD4+ or CD8+ T cells sorted from blood, collected in a trial of the OX40 agonist ivuxolimab. In nucleotides, the CDR3 is TGTGCCTGGATCCCGGAGACAGGGGTTTCCAATTTCACCTTC. Its translation is CAWIPETGVSNFTF.